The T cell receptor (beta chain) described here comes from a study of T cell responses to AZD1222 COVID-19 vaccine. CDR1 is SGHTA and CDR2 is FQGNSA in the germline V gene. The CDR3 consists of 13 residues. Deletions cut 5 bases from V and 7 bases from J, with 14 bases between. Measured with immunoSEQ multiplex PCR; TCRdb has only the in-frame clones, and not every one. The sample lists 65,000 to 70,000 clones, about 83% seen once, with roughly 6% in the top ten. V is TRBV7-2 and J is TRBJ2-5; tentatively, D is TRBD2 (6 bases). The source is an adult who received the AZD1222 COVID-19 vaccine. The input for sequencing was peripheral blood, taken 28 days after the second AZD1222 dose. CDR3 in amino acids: CASSGDSGGTQYF. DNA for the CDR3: TGTGCCAGCAGCGGGGACTCCGGGGGGACCCAGTACTTC. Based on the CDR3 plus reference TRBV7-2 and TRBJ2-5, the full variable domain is GAGVSQSPSNKVTEKGKDVELRCDPISGHTALYWYRQSLGQGLEFLIYFQGNSAPDKSGLPSDRFSAERTGGSVSTLTIQRTQQEDSAVYLCASSGDSGGTQYFGPGTRLLVL.